This TCR beta chain stems from a study of control samples from healthy donors and cancer patients. Here immunoSEQ multiplex PCR was the method, and the copy in TCRdb shows in-frame clones only, minus some. Of 150,000 to 200,000 clones listed, roughly 89% are singletons. V lost 5 bases to trimming and J lost 2 bases; unmatched junction nucleotides: 2. Germline V gene sequence: CDR1 SEHNR, CDR2 FQNEAQ (reference sequence). The CDR3 loop spans 15 amino acids. This clonotype was obtained from a woman aged 45-65 years in good health. V gene TRBV7-9 combines with J gene TRBJ2-1; 11 nucleotides agree with TRBD1. Material for sequencing was blood. This chain's CDR3 is CASSKGQGAYNEQFF. DNA of the CDR3: TGTGCCAGCAGCAAGGGACAGGGGGCCTACAATGAGCAGTTCTTC. The full variable domain, its missing parts supplied by reference TRBV7-9 and TRBJ2-1, is DTGVSQNPRHKITKRGQNVTFRCDPISEHNRLYWYRQTLGQGPEFLTYFQNEAQLEKSRLLSDRFSAERPKGSFSTLEIQRTEQGDSAMYLCASSKGQGAYNEQFFGPGTRLTVL.